These 18 T cell receptor beta chains originate from one sample sequenced in a study of CD8+ T cells in alopecia areata. Treatment reported: oral pan-JAK inhibitor, 5-10 mg twice daily. After isolation, RNA underwent reverse transcription to generate cDNA as the sequencing template. The method was immunoSEQ multiplex PCR; TCRdb's version includes in-frame clones alone and lacks a portion of them. The repertoire holds nearly 200,000 clones, 55% to 75% seen once, with about 5.1% in the top ten. Sequencing was performed on CD4+ T cells sorted from blood, taken at week 24, from a patient treated with tofacitinib. Source of these receptors: a human donor with alopecia areata.

The rearrangement uses TRBV5-6 and TRBJ2-1; D is perhaps TRBD2 (5 bases). The length of the CDR3 is 15 residues. The germline V gene encodes CDR1 SGHDT and CDR2 YYEEEE. Trimming removed 0 bases at V and 8 bases at J, with 15 bases between. The CDR3 DNA is TGTGCCAGCAGCTTGGTTGGGGTAGCGAGCCATGAGCAGTTCTTC. This translates into CASSLVGVASHEQFF.

The chain couples TRBV23-1 to TRBJ1-2; perhaps TRBD1 as D (6 bases). TRBV23-1 is known as an ORF, though its function is uncertain. The CDR3 sequence is 14 residues long. With 4 bases removed from V and 2 bases from J, the gap between germline ends came to 11 bases. The DNA of the CDR3 is TGCGCCAGCAGTCCAACAGGGCTCAACTATGGCTACACCTTC. It is translated as CASSPTGLNYGYTF.

This chain links TRBV10-3 with TRBJ2-3, with D perhaps matching TRBD1 (6 bases). Per the germline V gene, CDR1 is ENHRY and CDR2 is SYGVKD. V was trimmed by 10 bases and J by 4 bases, leaving 15 bases between them. The CDR3 is 13 amino acids. In DNA, the CDR3 is TGTGCCAGCCGTACAGGGTGGCCAGATACGCAGTATTTT. Its protein is CASRTGWPDTQYF.

CDR3 sequence reads: CASSAGSEQFF. The CDR3 nucleotides are TGTGCCAGCAGCGCAGGGTCCGAGCAGTTCTTC. The V gene is TRBV6-4, the J gene TRBJ2-1, with TRBD1 as a possible D gene (5 bases). CDR3 length: 11 residues. The germline gives CDR1 MRHNA, CDR2 SNTAGT. Trimming pared 6 bases from V and 10 bases from J, leaving 10 bases between.

The chain combines TRBV7-9 with TRBJ1-5, with 10 bases that match TRBD1. Per germline, CDR1 SEHNR and CDR2 FQNEAQ (reference sequence). The V and J ends lost 5 bases and 6 bases, in that order; junction bases with no gene match: 7. The CDR3 length is 15 residues. CDR3 coding DNA: TGTGCCAGCAGCCCGGGGACAGGGGAAGCTCAGCCCCAGCATTTT. It encodes CASSPGTGEAQPQHF.

This chain uses TRBV7-7 with TRBJ2-5, with TRBD2 as a possible D gene (6 bases). This CDR3 is 14 amino acids long. Germline lookup yields CDR1 SSHAT and CDR2 FNYEAQ (reference sequence). Trimming cost V 0 bases and J 2 bases, with 7 bases left between them. DNA for the CDR3: TGTGCCAGCAGCTTAGCTGGGGGGCAAGAGACCCAGTACTTC. This encodes CASSLAGGQETQYF.

This clone was observed a few times. The chain has TRBV5-1 and TRBJ2-2; D is possibly TRBD1 (6 bases). Trimming pared 8 bases from V and 7 bases from J, leaving 12 bases between. This CDR3 is built from 12 residues. Germline V gene lookup returns CDR1 SGHRS and CDR2 YFSETQ. The CDR3 spells CASGQQDGELFF. CDR3 nucleotides: TGCGCCAGTGGACAGCAAGACGGGGAGCTGTTTTTT.

V gene TRBV29-1 combines with J gene TRBJ2-7; 11 bases align to TRBD1. Germline V CDR1 and CDR2: SQVTM, ANQGSEA. The V and J ends lost 7 bases and 0 bases, in that order; junction bases with no gene match: 5. The CDR3 extends over 14 amino acids. The CDR3 reads CSARTGGGSYEQYF. CDR3 DNA sequence: TGCAGCGCACGGACAGGGGGCGGCTCCTACGAGCAGTACTTC.

This clone was seen only a few times. V and J are TRBV2 and TRBJ1-5; no definite D call. This CDR3 has 15 amino acids. CDR1 and CDR2 (germline): SNHLY, FYNNEI. Trimming pared 1 base from V and 3 bases from J, leaving 10 bases between. In DNA, the CDR3 is TGTGCCAGCAGTGAAGGGGTGCGAGTCAATCAGCCCCAGCATTTT. The encoded protein is CASSEGVRVNQPQHF.

The chain combines TRBV4-1 with TRBJ2-5; D assignment may be TRBD1 or TRBD2 (5 bases each). The CDR3 is made up of 15 amino acids. Germline V gene data show CDR1 as MGHRA and CDR2 as YSYEKL. The V gene lost 3 bases and the J gene lost 5 bases, with 16 bases spanning the gap. The CDR3 coding sequence is TGCGCCAGCAGCCACCTAGCTGGGACGGTCGAGACCCAGTACTTC. Encoded protein: CASSHLAGTVETQYF.

The chain uses TRBV10-3 and TRBJ2-1; D perhaps matches TRBD2 (6 bases). The CDR3 covers 12 residues. In germline, CDR1 is ENHRY, CDR2 SYGVKD. Written as DNA, the CDR3 is TGTGCTACGTCCGGGGGTAACGATGAGCAGTTCTTC. Translation gives CATSGGNDEQFF.

V is TRBV5-1 and J is TRBJ2-5; TRBD1 matches 7 bases. CDR3 length: 14 residues. J lost 2 bases, V lost 4 bases, and 5 bases had no gene match. Germline CDR1 reads SGHRS; CDR2 reads YFSETQ. The CDR3 bases are TGCGCCAGCAGCCTCCGGGACAGTCAAGAGACCCAGTACTTC. It is translated as CASSLRDSQETQYF.

The chain joins TRBV28 to TRBJ2-2; 16 nucleotides align to TRBD2. With V trimmed by 7 bases and J by 4 bases, 9 bases remained unmatched. The CDR3 totals 18 residues. Per germline, CDR1 MDHEN and CDR2 SYDVKM. The CDR3 DNA reads as TGTGCCAGCAAACCGGGACTAGCGGGAGGGGGTAGCACCGGGGAGCTGTTTTTT. It is translated as CASKPGLAGGGSTGELFF.

This clone has only a few counts. The V gene is TRBV29-1, the J gene TRBJ2-7; TRBD1 aligns across 8 bases. The CDR3 spans 14 residues. Germline V gives CDR1 SQVTM, CDR2 ANQGSEA. The trim removed 5 bases at V and 0 bases at J, leaving 6 bases unmatched. This CDR3 is CSVHDRGISYEQYF. The DNA of the CDR3 is TGCAGCGTTCATGACAGGGGCATCTCCTACGAGCAGTACTTC.

The chain recombines TRBV29-1 with TRBJ2-3; 9 bases are a match to TRBD2. The germline V gene encodes CDR1 SQVTM and CDR2 ANQGSEA. The length of the CDR3 is 14 residues. Trimming took 5 bases from V and 2 from J; bases not matched to a gene: 5. CDR3 nucleotide sequence: TGCAGCGTTCCTAGCGGGGCAAACACAGATACGCAGTATTTT. Its protein product is CSVPSGANTDTQYF.

The V call is TRBV29-1, the J call TRBJ2-5; 10 bases map to TRBD1. Germline CDR1 reads SQVTM; CDR2 reads ANQGSEA. Unmatched junction bases numbered 1, after V lost 1 base and J lost 2 bases. The CDR3 totals 14 residues. The CDR3 region has the DNA TGCAGCGTTGAAGGGGACAGGGGACAAGAGACCCAGTACTTC. This encodes CSVEGDRGQETQYF.

The gene calls are TRBV11-2 and TRBJ2-3; D is ambiguous. V lost 6 bases, J lost 2 bases, and 24 bases lay in between. The CDR3 consists of 18 residues. CDR1 is SGHAT, CDR2 FQNNGV, per germline. The CDR3 nucleotides read TGTGCCAGCAGGGGCGTCGGGCGGCCGGTCACGTACACAGATACGCAGTATTTT. It codes for CASRGVGRPVTYTDTQYF.

The chain couples TRBV30 to TRBJ2-3; weak D call: TRBD2 (7 bases). CDR3 size: 15 residues. Germline V gene data show CDR1 as GTSNPN and CDR2 as SVGIG (reference sequence). Trimming removed 2 bases from V and 1 base from J, with 13 bases in between. DNA of the CDR3: TGTGCCTGGAGTTCACGAGGGGGGGGCACAGATACGCAGTATTTT. This sequence encodes CAWSSRGGGTDTQYF. The full variable domain, in which reference TRBV30 and TRBJ2-3 provide the parts outside the CDR3, is SQTIHQWPATLVQPVGSPLSLECTVEGTSNPNLYWYRQAAGRGLQLLFYSVGIGQISSEVPQNLSASRPQDRQFILSSKKLLLSDSGFYLCAWSSRGGGTDTQYFGPGTRLTVL.